The rows below give T cell receptor beta chains drawn from one sample of a study of T cell repertoires in cytomegalovirus infection. TCRdb re-analysed the reads in MiXCR, keeping a single row per CDR3 protein. The sample includes about 230,000 distinct CDR3 sequences, approximately 22% of them seen just once. The specimen sequenced was CD8+ T cells from PBMCs. The receptors here all came from a human donor in good health (CMV status not recorded). Some clones in this sample may be carry-over from other donors' samples. Both conserved end residues are part of each CDR3. The order of the fields is clone size, D gene, V gene, J gene, CDR3 protein, CDR3 DNA. A D gene is named only where the DNA matches it firmly. A row's size may be missing; if present it is once, few, many or a size class.

>few|TRBD1|TRBV7-9|TRBJ1-1
CASSLGGGEGTTEAFF
TGTGCCAGCAGCTTGGGAGGGGGCGAGGGAACCACTGAAGCTTTCTTT
>-|-|TRBV7-9|TRBJ1-1
CASSLDSTKAFF
TGTGCCAGCAGCTTAGACTCCACGAAAGCTTTCTTT
>many|TRBD1|TRBV29-1|TRBJ2-7
CSVERRTGYYEQYF
TGCAGCGTTGAAAGACGGACAGGTTACTACGAGCAGTACTTC
>few|-|TRBV2|TRBJ1-1
CASSEGHGNTEAFF
TGTGCCAGCAGTGAAGGCCATGGGAACACTGAAGCTTTCTTT
>-|-|TRBV20-1|TRBJ2-3
CSAHGAKDTQYF
TGCAGTGCTCACGGGGCGAAAGATACGCAGTATTTT
>-|TRBD2|TRBV9|TRBJ2-7
CASSSTGTSTYEQYF
TGTGCCAGCAGCTCCACCGGGACTAGCACCTACGAGCAGTACTTC
>-|-|TRBV7-9|TRBJ1-4
CASSLVWALGTTSTNEKLFF
TGTGCCAGCAGCTTAGTGTGGGCATTGGGGACAACTTCAACTAATGAAAAACTGTTTTTT
>many|TRBD2|TRBV11-3|TRBJ2-1
CASSPRGSGGINEQFF
TGTGCCAGCAGCCCTCGAGGGAGCGGGGGAATCAATGAGCAGTTCTTC
>many|-|TRBV7-8|TRBJ1-6
CAIRRALNSPLHF
TGTGCCATCCGCAGGGCACTTAATTCACCCCTCCACTTT
>-|-|TRBV20-1|TRBJ2-5
CSARDMTEQETQYF
TGCAGTGCTAGAGATATGACAGAGCAAGAGACCCAGTACTTC
>few|TRBD2|TRBV5-6|TRBJ2-3
CASSLWGLATDTQYF
TGTGCCAGCAGCTTGTGGGGACTAGCAACAGATACGCAGTATTTT
>few|-|TRBV7-8|TRBJ2-6
CASSPPGADVLTF
TGTGCCAGTTCACCGCCTGGGGCCGACGTCCTGACTTTC
>-|-|TRBV2|TRBJ2-1
CASTEEQIDNEQFF
TGTGCCAGCACCGAGGAACAGATCGACAATGAGCAGTTCTTC
>many|TRBD1|TRBV7-2|TRBJ1-2
CASSVTTGPHGYTF
TGTGCCAGCAGCGTGACGACAGGGCCCCATGGCTACACCTTC
>many|-|TRBV25-1|TRBJ1-1
CASSESRKNTEAFF
TGTGCCAGCAGTGAATCCCGAAAGAACACTGAAGCTTTCTTT
>-|-|TRBV28|TRBJ2-1
CASSLNQASTDEQFF
TGTGCCAGCAGTTTAAACCAGGCTTCTACGGATGAGCAGTTCTTC
>few|-|TRBV4-2|TRBJ1-3
CASSQRQHRKGNTIYF
TGTGCCAGCAGCCAAAGGCAACATCGAAAGGGAAACACCATATATTTT
>few|TRBD2|TRBV20-1|TRBJ2-1
CSARDGTSGGEQFF
TGCAGTGCTAGAGACGGGACTAGCGGGGGGGAGCAGTTCTTC
>-|TRBD1|TRBV12-3/TRBV12-4|TRBJ2-3
CASIGTASTDTQYF
TGTGCCAGCATCGGGACAGCTAGCACAGATACGCAGTATTTT
>-|-|TRBV24-1|TRBJ2-5
CATSRTSSEETQYF
TGTGCCACCTCTAGGACCAGTTCTGAAGAGACCCAGTACTTC
>few|TRBD1|TRBV7-8|TRBJ2-1
CASSSRDSSYNEQFF
TGTGCCAGCAGCTCCCGGGACAGCTCCTACAATGAGCAGTTCTTC
>many|-|TRBV28|TRBJ1-2
CASSLRGRTYYGYTF
TGTGCCAGCAGTTTACGGGGAAGAACATACTATGGCTACACCTTC
>many|-|TRBV2|TRBJ1-6
CASSELGGAGRDSPLHF
TGTGCCAGCAGTGAACTAGGCGGGGCAGGGCGGGACTCACCCCTCCACTTT
>-|-|TRBV7-6|TRBJ2-3
CASSLQQGGSTDTQYF
TGTGCCAGCAGCTTACAACAGGGAGGGAGCACAGATACGCAGTATTTT
>many|TRBD1|TRBV6-1|TRBJ2-5
CASRTDRGQETQYF
TGTGCCAGCAGAACCGACAGGGGGCAAGAGACCCAGTACTTC
>-|-|TRBV2|TRBJ2-2
CASSELGVPNTGELFF
TGTGCCAGCAGTGAACTTGGGGTCCCGAACACCGGGGAGCTGTTTTTT
>many|-|TRBV13|TRBJ2-7
CASSQDRRSYEQYF
TGTGCCAGCAGCCAGGACAGACGCTCCTACGAGCAGTACTTC
>few|-|TRBV9|TRBJ2-1
CASSVFGAYYNEQFF
TGTGCCAGCAGCGTATTCGGGGCCTACTACAATGAGCAGTTCTTC
>-|-|TRBV2|TRBJ2-7
CAFGTFSNYEQYF
TGTGCCTTCGGGACTTTTTCGAACTACGAGCAGTACTTC
>many|-|TRBV20-1|TRBJ1-5
CSAREQGGNQPQHF
TGCAGTGCTAGAGAACAGGGTGGCAATCAGCCCCAGCATTTT
>-|-|TRBV20-1|TRBJ1-2
CSARDLGGIYGYTF
TGCAGTGCTAGAGATCTGGGTGGAATCTATGGCTACACCTTC
>-|-|TRBV28|TRBJ2-2
CASSPENPTRGGAVIGELFF
TGTGCCAGCAGTCCGGAAAATCCGACTAGGGGGGGGGCCGTGATCGGGGAGCTGTTTTTT
>-|TRBD2|TRBV19|TRBJ2-2
CASSFLQGHAGGAGEDTGELFF
TGTGCCAGTAGTTTCTTACAGGGCCACGCCGGAGGAGCGGGGGAGGACACCGGGGAGCTGTTTTTT
>few|TRBD1|TRBV20-1|TRBJ1-4
CSAKSRDRGPNEKLFF
TGCAGTGCCAAGTCCCGGGACAGGGGTCCTAATGAAAAACTGTTTTTT
>-|-|TRBV20-1|TRBJ1-5
CSAMDGINQPQHF
TGCAGTGCTATGGACGGAATCAATCAGCCCCAGCATTTT
>-|-|TRBV12-3/TRBV12-4|TRBJ2-1
CASSLGREPVNEQFF
TGTGCCAGCAGTTTGGGCAGGGAACCCGTCAATGAGCAGTTCTTC
>many|TRBD1|TRBV10-3|TRBJ2-7
CAISGDSNYEQYF
TGTGCCATCAGTGGGGACAGTAACTACGAGCAGTACTTC
>-|-|TRBV20-1|TRBJ2-7
CSASHGLSYEQYF
TGCAGTGCTAGTCACGGACTCTCCTACGAGCAGTACTTC
>many|TRBD2|TRBV7-6|TRBJ2-3
CASSSGAGGSTDTQYF
TGTGCCAGCAGCTCAGGAGCGGGGGGGAGCACAGATACGCAGTATTTT
>-|-|TRBV25-1|TRBJ2-2
CASSPGSLTGELFF
TGTGCCAGCAGTCCCGGGTCTCTCACCGGGGAGCTGTTTTTT
>-|-|TRBV28|TRBJ2-7
CASSLTFKVYEQYF
TGTGCCAGCAGTTTGACCTTTAAGGTGTACGAGCAGTACTTC
>-|-|TRBV7-9|TRBJ2-5
CASSRQTVQETQYF
TGTGCCAGCAGCCGTCAGACGGTACAAGAGACCCAGTACTTC
>few|-|TRBV4-1|TRBJ2-3
CASSPSFLAGTDTQYF
TGCGCCAGCAGCCCGTCGTTCCTAGCCGGCACAGATACGCAGTATTTT
>few|-|TRBV12-3/TRBV12-4|TRBJ2-1
CAIKTSDNEQFF
TGTGCCATCAAGACTAGTGACAATGAGCAGTTCTTC
>-|-|TRBV4-1|TRBJ2-1
CASSQIPPEQFF
TGCGCCAGCAGCCAAATTCCGCCAGAGCAGTTCTTC
>-|-|TRBV29-1|TRBJ2-2
CSVGPALNTGELFF
TGCAGCGTTGGGCCTGCACTAAACACCGGGGAGCTGTTTTTT
>many|-|TRBV7-8|TRBJ2-7
CASSQAGGVNEQYF
TGTGCCAGCAGCCAGGCCGGAGGGGTCAACGAGCAGTACTTC
>-|-|TRBV7-6|TRBJ1-1
CASRRAGSNTEAFF
TGTGCCAGCAGGCGGGCAGGGAGTAACACTGAAGCTTTCTTT
>many|TRBD1|TRBV28|TRBJ1-3
CASSSRGHGNTIYF
TGTGCCAGCAGTTCAAGGGGGCACGGAAACACCATATATTTT
>-|-|TRBV12-3/TRBV12-4|TRBJ1-5
CASSLYGGNQPQHF
TGTGCCAGCAGTTTGTACGGGGGCAATCAGCCCCAGCATTTT
>-|-|TRBV7-9|TRBJ2-5
CASSSGGLQETQYF
TGTGCCAGCAGCTCAGGTGGACTACAAGAGACCCAGTACTTC
>-|TRBD2|TRBV20-1|TRBJ2-1
CSARAPGLAGNYNEQFF
TGCAGTGCTAGAGCCCCCGGACTAGCGGGGAACTACAATGAGCAGTTCTTC
>few|-|TRBV6-2/TRBV6-3|TRBJ2-1
CASSYSWNEQFF
TGTGCCAGCAGTTACTCTTGGAATGAGCAGTTCTTC
>few|TRBD1|TRBV30|TRBJ1-1
CAWGTANTEAFF
TGTGCCTGGGGGACAGCGAACACTGAAGCTTTCTTT
>-|-|TRBV28|TRBJ2-7
CASSSWAESSYEQYF
TGTGCCAGCAGTTCCTGGGCTGAGAGCTCCTACGAGCAGTACTTC
>few|-|TRBV23-1|TRBJ2-1
CASCPAGPLPREQFF
TGCGCCAGCTGCCCCGCCGGGCCCCTGCCGAGGGAGCAGTTCTTC
>many|TRBD1|TRBV11-3|TRBJ2-2
CASSPDRANTGELFF
TGTGCCAGCAGCCCGGACAGGGCGAACACCGGGGAGCTGTTTTTT
>many|TRBD1|TRBV11-3|TRBJ1-2
CASSFLQGAGNYGYTF
TGTGCCAGCAGCTTTCTACAGGGGGCGGGTAACTATGGCTACACCTTC
>-|-|TRBV11-1|TRBJ2-7
CASSTRTNLEQYF
TGTGCCAGCAGCACCCGGACTAATCTCGAGCAGTACTTC